This is a list of T cell receptor beta chains from one sample in a study of shared clonotypes between healthy human individuals. TCRdb's table, derived via immunoSEQ multiplex PCR, lists solely in-frame clones and lacks some. Among approximately 120,000 clones listed, approximately 70% were seen once. Sequenced input: memory CD8+ T cells sorted from blood. Every receptor here comes from a woman in her thirties in good health. The CDR3 runs from the conserved cysteine through the conserved F or W. Fields, in order: D gene, J gene, clone size, V gene, CDR3 protein, CDR3 DNA. A D gene is named only where the DNA matches it firmly. Clone sizes are given selectively: once, few, many, or a class where the clone is expanded.

D gene: .; J gene: TRBJ2-3; clone size: .; V gene: TRBV27; CDR3 protein: CASSWMESDTQYF; CDR3 DNA: TGTGCCAGCAGTTGGATGGAGTCAGATACGCAGTATTTT
D gene: .; J gene: TRBJ1-1; clone size: .; V gene: TRBV23-1; CDR3 protein: CASRSGSLSQGNTEAFF; CDR3 DNA: TGCGCCAGCAGATCGGGATCCCTATCGCAGGGGAACACTGAAGCTTTCTTT
D gene: .; J gene: TRBJ1-1; clone size: .; V gene: TRBV5-4; CDR3 protein: CASSSWGGGTEAFF; CDR3 DNA: TGTGCCAGCAGCTCTTGGGGGGGAGGGACTGAAGCTTTCTTT
D gene: .; J gene: TRBJ2-1; clone size: .; V gene: TRBV10-2; CDR3 protein: CASSEPTRYPYNEQFF; CDR3 DNA: TGCGCCAGCAGTGAGCCGACCAGATACCCCTACAATGAGCAGTTCTTC
D gene: .; J gene: TRBJ1-2; clone size: few; V gene: TRBV27; CDR3 protein: CASSLAWGDGGYTF; CDR3 DNA: TGTGCCAGCAGTTTGGCATGGGGTGATGGTGGCTACACCTTC
D gene: .; J gene: TRBJ2-3; clone size: .; V gene: TRBV28; CDR3 protein: CASSYHTYKYPLSDTQYF; CDR3 DNA: TGTGCCAGCAGTTACCATACCTACAAATATCCCCTCTCAGATACGCAGTATTTT
D gene: TRBD1; J gene: TRBJ2-7; clone size: .; V gene: TRBV28; CDR3 protein: CASSWDREASYEQYF; CDR3 DNA: TGTGCCAGCAGTTGGGACAGGGAGGCCTCCTACGAGCAGTACTTC
D gene: .; J gene: TRBJ2-1; clone size: .; V gene: TRBV14; CDR3 protein: CASSQELGTEQFF; CDR3 DNA: TGTGCCAGCAGCCAAGAATTAGGCACCGAGCAGTTCTTC
D gene: .; J gene: TRBJ1-5; clone size: .; V gene: TRBV28; CDR3 protein: CASSLRAWENSNQPQHF; CDR3 DNA: TGTGCCAGCAGTTTAAGGGCTTGGGAAAATAGCAATCAGCCCCAGCATTTT
D gene: .; J gene: TRBJ2-7; clone size: .; V gene: TRBV27; CDR3 protein: CASSFTGTRYEQYF; CDR3 DNA: TGTGCCAGCAGTTTCACCGGGACACGCTACGAGCAGTACTTC
D gene: TRBD2; J gene: TRBJ2-5; clone size: .; V gene: TRBV13; CDR3 protein: CASSSPGLAGIWGETQYF; CDR3 DNA: TGTGCCAGCAGCTCCCCGGGACTAGCGGGAATTTGGGGAGAGACCCAGTACTTC
D gene: TRBD2; J gene: TRBJ2-1; clone size: .; V gene: TRBV28; CDR3 protein: CASSPWTSGGNEQFF; CDR3 DNA: TGTGCCAGCAGTCCTTGGACTAGCGGAGGCAATGAGCAGTTCTTC
D gene: .; J gene: TRBJ2-7; clone size: many; V gene: TRBV28; CDR3 protein: CASSFPLEEQYF; CDR3 DNA: TGTGCCAGCAGTTTCCCCCTTGAAGAGCAGTACTTC
D gene: .; J gene: TRBJ1-1; clone size: .; V gene: TRBV7-9; CDR3 protein: CASSLVSDLEAFF; CDR3 DNA: TGTGCCAGCAGCTTAGTTTCAGACCTAGAGGCTTTCTTT
D gene: TRBD2; J gene: TRBJ2-4; clone size: .; V gene: TRBV28; CDR3 protein: CASSYHSEVLAGVELFLAKNIQYF; CDR3 DNA: TGTGCCAGCAGCTACCACAGCGAGGTCCTAGCGGGAGTCGAACTCTTCCTAGCCAAAAACATTCAGTACTTC
D gene: TRBD2; J gene: TRBJ2-3; clone size: .; V gene: TRBV10-3; CDR3 protein: CAISESWSSGTTDTQYF; CDR3 DNA: TGTGCCATCAGTGAGTCCTGGTCTAGCGGAACCACAGATACGCAGTATTTT
D gene: .; J gene: TRBJ2-4; clone size: .; V gene: TRBV4-2; CDR3 protein: CASSQLNRERGKNIQYF; CDR3 DNA: TGTGCCAGCAGCCAACTCAATCGGGAGCGCGGCAAAAACATTCAGTACTTC
D gene: .; J gene: TRBJ2-1; clone size: .; V gene: TRBV6-6; CDR3 protein: CASSYSRTYNEQFF; CDR3 DNA: TGTGCCAGCAGTTACTCCAGGACCTACAATGAGCAGTTCTTC
D gene: .; J gene: TRBJ1-2; clone size: few; V gene: TRBV28; CDR3 protein: CASSLGQGTSYGYTF; CDR3 DNA: TGTGCCAGCAGTTTGGGGCAGGGGACCAGCTATGGCTACACCTTC
D gene: TRBD1; J gene: TRBJ1-1; clone size: .; V gene: TRBV4-1; CDR3 protein: CASSHQYRGRGTEAFF; CDR3 DNA: TGCGCCAGCAGCCATCAGTACAGGGGGCGCGGGACTGAAGCTTTCTTT
D gene: .; J gene: TRBJ2-7; clone size: many; V gene: TRBV19; CDR3 protein: CASSIEPWGAPNSYEQYF; CDR3 DNA: TGTGCCAGTAGTATAGAGCCGTGGGGGGCCCCCAACTCCTACGAGCAGTACTTC
D gene: .; J gene: TRBJ2-7; clone size: .; V gene: TRBV28; CDR3 protein: CASSLVTGGYEQYF; CDR3 DNA: TGTGCCAGCAGCTTAGTGACAGGAGGCTACGAGCAGTACTTC
D gene: .; J gene: TRBJ1-5; clone size: .; V gene: TRBV19; CDR3 protein: CASSIVGRNSNQPQHF; CDR3 DNA: TGTGCCAGTAGTATAGTCGGAAGAAATAGCAATCAGCCCCAGCATTTT
D gene: .; J gene: TRBJ2-2; clone size: .; V gene: TRBV6-1; CDR3 protein: CASGGLGTNTGELFF; CDR3 DNA: TGTGCCAGCGGTGGGTTAGGGACGAACACCGGGGAGCTGTTTTTT
D gene: .; J gene: TRBJ2-2; clone size: many; V gene: TRBV2; CDR3 protein: CASNSDGSTGELFF; CDR3 DNA: TGTGCCAGCAATTCGGACGGGAGCACCGGGGAGCTGTTTTTT
D gene: .; J gene: TRBJ1-1; clone size: .; V gene: TRBV2; CDR3 protein: CASSEVRTEAFF; CDR3 DNA: TGTGCCAGCAGTGAAGTCCGGACTGAAGCTTTCTTT
D gene: TRBD1; J gene: TRBJ2-7; clone size: .; V gene: TRBV6-5; CDR3 protein: CASSYSGTVEQYF; CDR3 DNA: TGTGCCAGCAGTTACTCAGGGACAGTCGAGCAGTACTTC
D gene: .; J gene: TRBJ1-4; clone size: once; V gene: TRBV2; CDR3 protein: CASSESREVEKLFF; CDR3 DNA: TGTGCCAGCAGTGAATCCAGGGAGGTCGAAAAACTGTTTTTT
D gene: TRBD2; J gene: TRBJ2-2; clone size: .; V gene: TRBV4-3; CDR3 protein: CASSQAHLSGRVAGELFF; CDR3 DNA: TGCGCCAGCAGCCAAGCCCACCTTAGCGGGAGAGTTGCCGGGGAGCTGTTTTTT
D gene: .; J gene: TRBJ2-3; clone size: .; V gene: TRBV28; CDR3 protein: CASSSGRYDTQYF; CDR3 DNA: TGTGCCAGCAGTTCAGGGCGGTACGATACGCAGTATTTT
D gene: .; J gene: TRBJ2-6; clone size: .; V gene: TRBV7-9; CDR3 protein: CASSPPRPTLSGANVLTF; CDR3 DNA: TGTGCCAGCAGCCCGCCACGTCCTACCCTCTCTGGGGCCAACGTCCTGACTTTC
D gene: TRBD1; J gene: TRBJ2-7; clone size: .; V gene: TRBV29-1; CDR3 protein: CSVGGQGAYEQYF; CDR3 DNA: TGCAGCGTTGGCGGACAGGGGGCCTACGAGCAGTACTTC
D gene: .; J gene: TRBJ2-7; clone size: .; V gene: TRBV25-1; CDR3 protein: CASSDQRNYEQYF; CDR3 DNA: TGTGCCAGCAGTGACCAGCGTAACTACGAGCAGTACTTC
D gene: .; J gene: TRBJ2-1; clone size: many; V gene: TRBV6-4; CDR3 protein: CASSPGTHNEQFF; CDR3 DNA: TGTGCCAGCAGCCCCGGGACTCACAATGAGCAGTTCTTC
D gene: .; J gene: TRBJ2-5; clone size: .; V gene: TRBV5-1; CDR3 protein: CASSLEGPGIGETQYF; CDR3 DNA: TGCGCCAGCAGCTTGGAAGGACCCGGTATTGGAGAGACCCAGTACTTC
D gene: .; J gene: TRBJ2-3; clone size: .; V gene: TRBV6-4; CDR3 protein: CASRQGGEGDTQYF; CDR3 DNA: TGTGCCAGTAGACAGGGAGGGGAAGGAGATACGCAGTATTTT
D gene: .; J gene: TRBJ2-3; clone size: .; V gene: TRBV6-1; CDR3 protein: CASSEGNAATDTQYF; CDR3 DNA: TGTGCCAGCAGTGAAGGGAACGCTGCTACAGATACGCAGTATTTT
D gene: .; J gene: TRBJ2-2; clone size: few; V gene: TRBV28; CDR3 protein: CASKTWGTNTGELFF; CDR3 DNA: TGTGCCAGCAAAACCTGGGGGACAAACACCGGGGAGCTGTTTTTT
D gene: .; J gene: TRBJ2-7; clone size: once; V gene: TRBV5-5; CDR3 protein: CASSLVRRPGEQYF; CDR3 DNA: TGTGCCAGCAGCTTGGTTCGCCGTCCTGGGGAGCAGTACTTC
D gene: .; J gene: TRBJ2-7; clone size: few; V gene: TRBV28; CDR3 protein: CASSLRGAGVTYEQYF; CDR3 DNA: TGTGCCAGCAGTTTAAGAGGAGCGGGCGTTACCTACGAGCAGTACTTC
D gene: .; J gene: TRBJ2-7; clone size: .; V gene: TRBV28; CDR3 protein: CASSLAAGPEQYF; CDR3 DNA: TGTGCCAGCAGTTTGGCTGCGGGGCCGGAGCAGTACTTC
D gene: .; J gene: TRBJ1-5; clone size: .; V gene: TRBV11-2; CDR3 protein: CASSLDGGDQPQHF; CDR3 DNA: TGTGCCAGCAGCTTAGATGGTGGGGATCAGCCCCAGCATTTT
D gene: .; J gene: TRBJ2-1; clone size: .; V gene: TRBV4-2; CDR3 protein: CASSQVLGENEQFF; CDR3 DNA: TGTGCCAGCAGCCAAGTTCTCGGTGAGAATGAGCAGTTCTTC
D gene: .; J gene: TRBJ1-4; clone size: once; V gene: TRBV7-8; CDR3 protein: CASSNNGWGTNEKLFF; CDR3 DNA: TGTGCCAGCAGCAACAATGGCTGGGGAACTAATGAAAAACTGTTTTTT
D gene: TRBD1; J gene: TRBJ2-7; clone size: .; V gene: TRBV11-2; CDR3 protein: CASSLGRGTGINYEQYF; CDR3 DNA: TGTGCCAGCAGCTTAGGCCGGGGGACAGGGATCAACTACGAGCAGTACTTC
D gene: TRBD2; J gene: TRBJ2-2; clone size: .; V gene: TRBV7-8; CDR3 protein: CASTPLVGGYTGELFF; CDR3 DNA: TGTGCCAGCACCCCGTTGGTGGGGGGGTACACCGGGGAGCTGTTTTTT
D gene: .; J gene: TRBJ2-6; clone size: .; V gene: TRBV28; CDR3 protein: CASSFWGVAGANVLTF; CDR3 DNA: TGTGCCAGCAGTTTCTGGGGGGTGGCTGGGGCCAACGTCCTGACTTTC
D gene: .; J gene: TRBJ2-5; clone size: .; V gene: TRBV5-1; CDR3 protein: CASSLIWRREVPLRETQYF; CDR3 DNA: TGCGCCAGCAGCTTGATTTGGCGAAGGGAGGTGCCCCTTAGAGAGACCCAGTACTTC
D gene: .; J gene: TRBJ1-6; clone size: .; V gene: TRBV19; CDR3 protein: CASSQQGPNSPLHF; CDR3 DNA: TGTGCCAGTAGTCAGCAGGGACCTAATTCACCCCTCCACTTT
D gene: TRBD2; J gene: TRBJ2-7; clone size: .; V gene: TRBV6-1; CDR3 protein: CASSVYSGSYEQYF; CDR3 DNA: TGTGCCAGCAGTGTGTACAGCGGGAGCTACGAGCAGTACTTC
D gene: .; J gene: TRBJ1-1; clone size: .; V gene: TRBV7-2; CDR3 protein: CASSLVGAGMNTEAFF; CDR3 DNA: TGTGCCAGCAGCTTAGTAGGGGCAGGAATGAACACTGAAGCTTTCTTT